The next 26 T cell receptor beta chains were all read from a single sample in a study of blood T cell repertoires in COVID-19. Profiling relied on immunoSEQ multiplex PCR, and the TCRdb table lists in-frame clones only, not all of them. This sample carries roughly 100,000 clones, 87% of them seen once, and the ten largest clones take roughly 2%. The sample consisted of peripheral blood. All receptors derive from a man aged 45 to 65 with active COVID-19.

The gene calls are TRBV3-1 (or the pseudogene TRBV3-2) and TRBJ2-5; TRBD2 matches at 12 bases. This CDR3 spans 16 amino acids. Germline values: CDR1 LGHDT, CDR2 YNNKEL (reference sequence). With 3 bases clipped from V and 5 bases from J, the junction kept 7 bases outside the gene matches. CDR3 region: CASSHSSGGAGETQYF. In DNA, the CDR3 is TGTGCCAGCAGCCACTCTAGCGGGGGGGCAGGGGAGACCCAGTACTTC.

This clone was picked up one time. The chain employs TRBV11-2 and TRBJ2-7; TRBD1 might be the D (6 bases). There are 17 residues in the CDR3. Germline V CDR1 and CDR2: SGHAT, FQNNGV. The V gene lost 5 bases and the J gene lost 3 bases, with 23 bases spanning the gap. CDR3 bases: TGTGCCAGCAGCCAATCTGCCATCTGGGGGCTTCACTACGAGCAGTACTTC. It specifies CASSQSAIWGLHYEQYF.

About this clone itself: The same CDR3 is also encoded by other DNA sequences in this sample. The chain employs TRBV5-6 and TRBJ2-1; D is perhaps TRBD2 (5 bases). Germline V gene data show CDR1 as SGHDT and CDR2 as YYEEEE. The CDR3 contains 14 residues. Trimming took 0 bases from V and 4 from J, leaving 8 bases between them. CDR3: CASSLVSEYNEQFF. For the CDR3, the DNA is TGTGCCAGCAGCTTGGTTAGCGAATACAATGAGCAGTTCTTC.

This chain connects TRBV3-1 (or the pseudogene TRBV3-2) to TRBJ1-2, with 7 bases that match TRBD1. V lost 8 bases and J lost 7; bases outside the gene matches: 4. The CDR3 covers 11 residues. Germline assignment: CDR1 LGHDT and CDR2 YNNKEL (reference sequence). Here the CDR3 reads CASQTGSGYTF. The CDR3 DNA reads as TGTGCCAGCCAGACAGGGAGTGGCTACACCTTC.

Here the CDR3 reads CASSDLLYRGSTNYGYTF. The DNA of the CDR3 is TGTGCCAGCAGTGATTTATTGTACAGGGGGAGCACTAACTATGGCTACACCTTC. The chain couples TRBV6-1 to TRBJ1-2, with 8 bases matching TRBD1. CDR1 and CDR2 (germline): MNHNS, SASEGT. The CDR3 has 18 amino acids. The V and J ends lost 3 bases and 0 bases, in that order; junction bases with no gene match: 12.

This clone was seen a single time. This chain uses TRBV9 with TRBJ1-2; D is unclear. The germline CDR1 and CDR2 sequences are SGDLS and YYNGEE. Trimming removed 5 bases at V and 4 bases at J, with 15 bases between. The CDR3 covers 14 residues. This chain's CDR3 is CASRAHSELYGYTF. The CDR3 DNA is TGTGCCAGCAGGGCCCACAGTGAGCTCTATGGCTACACCTTC.

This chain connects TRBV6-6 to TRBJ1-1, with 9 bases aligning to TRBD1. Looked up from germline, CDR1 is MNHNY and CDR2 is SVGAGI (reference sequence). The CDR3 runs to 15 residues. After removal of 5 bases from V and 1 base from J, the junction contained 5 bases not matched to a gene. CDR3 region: CASSADRGWNTEAFF. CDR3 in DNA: TGTGCCAGCAGTGCAGACAGGGGGTGGAACACTGAAGCTTTCTTT.

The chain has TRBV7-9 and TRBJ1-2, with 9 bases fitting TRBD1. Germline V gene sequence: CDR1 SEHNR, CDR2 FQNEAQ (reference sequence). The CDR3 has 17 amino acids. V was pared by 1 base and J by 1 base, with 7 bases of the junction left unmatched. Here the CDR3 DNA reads TGTGCCAGCAGCTTAGTGGGAGGACAGGGGAATAACTATGGCTACACCTTC. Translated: CASSLVGGQGNNYGYTF.

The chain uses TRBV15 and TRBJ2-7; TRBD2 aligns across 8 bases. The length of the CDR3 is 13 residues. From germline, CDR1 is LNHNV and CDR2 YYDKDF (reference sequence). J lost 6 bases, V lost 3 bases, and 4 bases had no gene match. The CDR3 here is CATSSGSGGEQYF. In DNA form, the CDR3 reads TGTGCCACCAGCAGCGGAAGCGGGGGCGAGCAGTACTTC.

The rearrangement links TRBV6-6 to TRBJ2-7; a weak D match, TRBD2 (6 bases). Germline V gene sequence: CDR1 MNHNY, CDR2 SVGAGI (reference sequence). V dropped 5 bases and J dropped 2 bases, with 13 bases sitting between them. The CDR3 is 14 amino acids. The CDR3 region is CASSRDLAPYEQYF. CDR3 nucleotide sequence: TGTGCCAGCAGTCGGGACTTAGCGCCCTACGAGCAGTACTTC.

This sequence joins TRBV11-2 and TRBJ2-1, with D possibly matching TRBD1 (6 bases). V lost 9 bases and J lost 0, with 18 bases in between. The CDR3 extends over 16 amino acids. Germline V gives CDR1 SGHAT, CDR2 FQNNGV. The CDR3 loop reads CASHRELGSSYNEQFF. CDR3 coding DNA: TGTGCCAGTCACAGGGAGCTGGGGAGCTCCTACAATGAGCAGTTCTTC.

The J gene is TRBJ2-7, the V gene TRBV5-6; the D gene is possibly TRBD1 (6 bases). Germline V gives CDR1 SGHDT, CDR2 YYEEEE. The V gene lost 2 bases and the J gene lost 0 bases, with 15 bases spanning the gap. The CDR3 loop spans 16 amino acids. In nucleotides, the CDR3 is TGTGCCAGCAGCTTAAGGGGGTTACGAAGCTCCTACGAGCAGTACTTC. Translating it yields CASSLRGLRSSYEQYF.

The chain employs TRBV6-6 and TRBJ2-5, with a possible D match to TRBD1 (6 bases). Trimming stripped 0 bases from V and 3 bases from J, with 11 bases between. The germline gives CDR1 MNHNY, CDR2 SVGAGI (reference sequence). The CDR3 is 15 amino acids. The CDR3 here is CASSYSTGSKETQYF. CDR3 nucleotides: TGTGCCAGCAGTTACTCAACAGGGTCGAAAGAGACCCAGTACTTC.

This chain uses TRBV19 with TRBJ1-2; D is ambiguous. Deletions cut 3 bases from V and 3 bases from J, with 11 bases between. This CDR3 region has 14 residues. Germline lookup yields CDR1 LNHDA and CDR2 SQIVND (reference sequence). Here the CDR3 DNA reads TGTGCCAGTAGTATTGGTCCAGGCGACTATGGCTACACCTTC. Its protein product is CASSIGPGDYGYTF. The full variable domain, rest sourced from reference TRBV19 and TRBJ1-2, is DGGITQSPKYLFRKEGQNVTLSCEQNLNHDAMYWYRQDPGQGLRLIYYSQIVNDFQKGDIAEGYSVSREKKESFPLTVTSAQKNPTAFYLCASSIGPGDYGYTFGSGTRLTVV.

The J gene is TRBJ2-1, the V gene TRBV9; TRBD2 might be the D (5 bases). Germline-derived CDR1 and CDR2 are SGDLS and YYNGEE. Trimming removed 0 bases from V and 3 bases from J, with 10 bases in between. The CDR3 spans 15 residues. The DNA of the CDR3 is TGTGCCAGCAGCGTAGATGAGGGCTACTACAATGAGCAGTTCTTC. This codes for CASSVDEGYYNEQFF. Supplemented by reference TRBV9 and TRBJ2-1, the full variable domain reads DSGVTQTPKHLITATGQRVTLRCSPRSGDLSVYWYQQSLDQGLQFLIQYYNGEERAKGNILERFSAQQFPDLHSELNLSSLELGDSALYFCASSVDEGYYNEQFFGPGTRLTVL.

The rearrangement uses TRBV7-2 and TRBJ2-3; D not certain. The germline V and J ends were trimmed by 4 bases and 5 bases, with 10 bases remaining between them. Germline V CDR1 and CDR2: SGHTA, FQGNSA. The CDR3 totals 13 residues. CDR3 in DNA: TGTGCCAGCAGCTCGTATACCAGAGATACGCAGTATTTT. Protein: CASSSYTRDTQYF.

CDR3 sequence reads: CASSSRDREAYGYTF. CDR3 sequence (DNA): TGTGCCAGCAGTTCCAGGGACAGGGAAGCCTATGGCTACACCTTC. The V and J genes are TRBV6-5 and TRBJ1-2, with TRBD1 identical over 9 bases. J gave up 4 bases and V 4 bases, and 7 bases lay outside the gene matches. This CDR3 region has 15 residues. Germline CDR1 MNHEY, CDR2 SVGAGI.

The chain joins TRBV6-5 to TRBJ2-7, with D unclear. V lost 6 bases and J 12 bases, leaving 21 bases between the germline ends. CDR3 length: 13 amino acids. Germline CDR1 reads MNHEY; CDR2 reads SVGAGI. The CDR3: CASSRGQKSPWYF. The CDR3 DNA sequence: TGTGCCAGCAGCCGTGGGCAGAAATCCCCATGGTACTTC.

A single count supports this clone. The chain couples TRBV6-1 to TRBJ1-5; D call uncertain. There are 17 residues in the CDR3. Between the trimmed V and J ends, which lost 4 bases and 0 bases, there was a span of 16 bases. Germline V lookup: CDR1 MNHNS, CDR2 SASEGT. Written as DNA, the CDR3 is TGTGCCAGCAGTGTAAGACACGTACAACATAGCAATCAGCCCCAGCATTTT. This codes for CASSVRHVQHSNQPQHF.

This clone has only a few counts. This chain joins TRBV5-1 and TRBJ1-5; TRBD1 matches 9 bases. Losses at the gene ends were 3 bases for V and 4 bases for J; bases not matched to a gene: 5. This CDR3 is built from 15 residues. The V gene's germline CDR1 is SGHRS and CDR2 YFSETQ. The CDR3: CASSSGDRENQPQHF. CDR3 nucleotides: TGCGCCAGCAGCTCTGGGGACAGGGAAAATCAGCCCCAGCATTTT.

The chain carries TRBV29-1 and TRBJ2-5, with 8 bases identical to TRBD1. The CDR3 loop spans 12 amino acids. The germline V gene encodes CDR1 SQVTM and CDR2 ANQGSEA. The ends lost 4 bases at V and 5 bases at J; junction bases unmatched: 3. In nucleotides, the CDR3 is TGCAGCGTTGGAAGACAGGGGGAGACCCAGTACTTC. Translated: CSVGRQGETQYF.

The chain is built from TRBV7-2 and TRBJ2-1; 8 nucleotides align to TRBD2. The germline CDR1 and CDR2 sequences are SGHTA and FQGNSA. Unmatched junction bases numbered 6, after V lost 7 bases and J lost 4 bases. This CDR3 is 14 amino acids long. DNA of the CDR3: TGTGCCAGCACTGGTAGCGGGGAGTACAATGAGCAGTTCTTC. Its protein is CASTGSGEYNEQFF.

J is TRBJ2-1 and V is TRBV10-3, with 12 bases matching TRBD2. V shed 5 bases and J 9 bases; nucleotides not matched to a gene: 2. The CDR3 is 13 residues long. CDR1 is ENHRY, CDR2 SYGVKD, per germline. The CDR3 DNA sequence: TGTGCCATCAGTCTAGCGGGGGGGCTTGAGCAGTTCTTC. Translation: CAISLAGGLEQFF.

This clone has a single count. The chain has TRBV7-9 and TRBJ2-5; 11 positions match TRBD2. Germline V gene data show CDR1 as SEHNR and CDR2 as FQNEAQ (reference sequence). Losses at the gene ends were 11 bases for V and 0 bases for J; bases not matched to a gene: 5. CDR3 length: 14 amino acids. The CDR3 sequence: CAGVAGGYQETQYF. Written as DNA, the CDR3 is TGTGCCGGAGTAGCGGGGGGGTACCAAGAGACCCAGTACTTC.

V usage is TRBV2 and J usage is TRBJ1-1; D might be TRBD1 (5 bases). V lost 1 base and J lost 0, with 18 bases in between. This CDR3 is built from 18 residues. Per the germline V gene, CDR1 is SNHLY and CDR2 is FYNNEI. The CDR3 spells CASSEGSSRAGLNTEAFF. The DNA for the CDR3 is TGTGCCAGCAGTGAAGGCTCCTCCAGGGCGGGGTTGAACACTGAAGCTTTCTTT.

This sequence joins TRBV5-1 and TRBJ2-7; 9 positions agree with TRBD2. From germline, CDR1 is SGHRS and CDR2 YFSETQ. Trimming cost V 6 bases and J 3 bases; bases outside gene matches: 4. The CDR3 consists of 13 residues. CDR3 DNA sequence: TGCGCCAGCAAGGAGACTAGCGGCTACGAGCAGTACTTC. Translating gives CASKETSGYEQYF.